This entry concerns a single T cell receptor beta chain. RNA amounts of roughly 0.45 to 1 ug underwent reverse transcription with random hexamers. Amplification of TCR beta CDR3 used immunoSEQ multiplex PCR across 54 Vbeta and 13 Jbeta. TCRdb fed the immunoSEQ multiplex PCR reads into MiXCR, producing one record per CDR3 protein. The sample has about 130,000 distinct CDR3 sequences; 85% to 95% are singletons. The data originate from a study of CD8 T cells in Susac syndrome. Sequencing targeted TCR beta in T cells from blood (CD8+ and CD4+). With 2 bases removed from V and 2 bases from J, the gap between germline ends came to 9 bases. Germline V gives CDR1 SEHNR, CDR2 FQNEAQ (reference sequence). The CDR3 runs 14 residues.

The sequence was collected from a human donor with multiple sclerosis. The chain has TRBV7-9 and TRBJ2-5, with D tentatively TRBD2 (5 bases). The sample comprised CD8+ T cells from PBMCs. CDR3 DNA: TGTGCCAGCAGCTTACGACGGGGTCAAGAGACCCAGTACTTC. This translates into CASSLRRGQETQYF.